This entry lists 22 T cell receptor beta chains sequenced from one sample in a study of cytomegalovirus exposure and HLA in healthy donors. Primers: 60 Vbeta forward and 13 Jbeta reverse. Generated by immunoSEQ multiplex PCR, the TCRdb table keeps only in-frame clones and is missing some. The table includes over 120,000 clones, around three quarters detected once. Sequencing was performed on PBMCs. Source of these receptors: a woman under 30 in good health and CMV-seropositive.

The V call is TRBV6-1, the J call TRBJ1-2; 7 bases align to TRBD1. After removal of 6 bases from V and 5 bases from J, the junction contained 6 bases not matched to a gene. CDR1 is MNHNS, CDR2 SASEGT, per germline. CDR3 size: 13 residues. The CDR3 DNA is TGTGCCAGCAGCGTACAGGGGCCTTATGGCTACACCTTC. This codes for CASSVQGPYGYTF.

The chain uses TRBV7-6 and TRBJ2-2; TRBD1 matches 7 bases. From germline, CDR1 is SGHVS and CDR2 FNYEAQ. The CDR3 is 15 amino acids. With V trimmed by 4 bases and J by 2 bases, 4 bases remained unmatched. The CDR3 region has the DNA TGTGCCAGCAGCTCGGGGACAGATAACACCGGGGAGCTGTTTTTT. Its translation: CASSSGTDNTGELFF.

The chain uses TRBV28 and TRBJ1-2; TRBD1 matches at 7 bases. With V trimmed by 5 bases and J by 5 bases, 8 bases remained unmatched. The CDR3 length is 14 residues. Germline lookup yields CDR1 MDHEN and CDR2 SYDVKM. The CDR3 is CASSEDRRSYGYTF. CDR3 coding DNA: TGTGCCAGCAGTGAGGACAGGCGTTCGTATGGCTACACCTTC.

This chain joins TRBV7-8 and TRBJ1-2, with TRBD1 identical over 7 bases. This CDR3 is 18 amino acids long. The ends lost 5 bases at V and 6 bases at J; junction bases unmatched: 21. Germline lookup yields CDR1 SGHVS and CDR2 FQNEAQ. The DNA for the CDR3 is TGTGCCAGCAGCACCCCGCCCGGACAGGAGGCTTCCCGGGATGGCTACACCTTC. It yields the protein CASSTPPGQEASRDGYTF.

In regard to this clone: Other DNA sequences in this sample translate to the same CDR3. This sequence joins TRBV6-1 and TRBJ2-7; 7 bases are shared with TRBD2. The CDR3 length is 13 residues. Germline-derived CDR1 and CDR2 are MNHNS and SASEGT. V lost 8 bases, J lost 3 bases, and 7 bases stayed unmatched. In DNA form, the CDR3 reads TGTGCCAGCTCTGGGGGGGGTGGCTACGAGCAGTACTTC. Translating it yields CASSGGGGYEQYF.

This sequence joins TRBV4-2 and TRBJ2-1, with D maybe TRBD2 (6 bases). The CDR3 contains 15 residues. The V gene lost 0 bases and the J gene lost 6 bases, with 12 bases spanning the gap. Germline V gives CDR1 LGHNA, CDR2 YNFKEQ. CDR3 nucleotide sequence: TGTGCCAGCAGCCAAGAGGGGCGGGGCGGCAATGAGCAGTTCTTC. This translates into CASSQEGRGGNEQFF.

The genes are TRBV11-2 and TRBJ1-2; the D is unclear. V dropped 6 bases and J dropped 4 bases, with 9 bases sitting between them. The germline gives CDR1 SGHAT, CDR2 FQNNGV. The CDR3 is 12 amino acids. CDR3 protein: CASSHEGYGYTF. DNA of the CDR3: TGTGCCAGCAGTCACGAGGGCTATGGCTACACCTTC.

CDR3 loop: CASSSDRGLNTEAFF. CDR3 sequence (DNA): TGCGCCAGCAGCTCTGACAGGGGGTTGAACACTGAAGCTTTCTTT. This chain links TRBV5-1 with TRBJ1-1, with TRBD1 identical over 9 bases. V lost 3 bases and J lost 0; bases outside the gene matches: 3. CDR1 SGHRS and CDR2 YFSETQ come from the germline V gene. The CDR3 is made up of 15 amino acids.

V and J are TRBV6-1 and TRBJ2-1; a possible D gene is TRBD1 (6 bases). The germline gives CDR1 MNHNS, CDR2 SASEGT. The CDR3 has 13 residues. Deletions cut 8 bases from V and 8 bases from J, with 16 bases between. DNA for the CDR3: TGTGCCAGCGTCCGAGGACAGCGAGATGAGCAGTTCTTC. The encoded protein is CASVRGQRDEQFF.

The chain uses TRBV11-2 and TRBJ1-3; unclear D gene. V was pared by 3 bases and J by 1 base, with 10 bases between. The CDR3 runs to 15 residues. Germline V gene lookup returns CDR1 SGHAT and CDR2 FQNNGV. DNA of the CDR3: TGTGCCAGCAGCTTCTCGCCGGAGTCTGGAAACACCATATATTTT. Encoded protein: CASSFSPESGNTIYF.

This rearrangement joins TRBV30 to TRBJ2-5; no clear D. Germline-derived CDR1 and CDR2 are GTSNPN and SVGIG (reference sequence). Between the trimmed V and J ends, which lost 1 base and 7 bases, there was a span of 13 bases. The CDR3 sequence is 13 residues long. The CDR3 DNA reads as TGTGCCTGGAGTGCAACTACCATCGCGACCCAGTACTTC. This translates into CAWSATTIATQYF.

This chain connects TRBV7-2 to TRBJ1-1; possibly TRBD1 for D (5 bases). Germline assignment: CDR1 SGHTA and CDR2 FQGNSA. There are 15 residues in the CDR3. Trimming took off 5 bases at V and 3 bases at J, with 16 bases between the two ends. The CDR3 loop reads CASSRGNIQYTEAFF. CDR3 nucleotide sequence: TGTGCCAGCAGCAGGGGCAATATTCAGTACACTGAAGCTTTCTTT.

The rearrangement joins TRBV7-9 to TRBJ1-4, with 7 positions matching TRBD1. The CDR3 runs 13 residues. The V gene's germline CDR1 is SEHNR and CDR2 FQNEAQ (reference sequence). Germline trimming cut 8 bases from V and 4 bases from J; bases unmatched to any gene: 4. In nucleotides, the CDR3 is TGTGCCAGCGGGGACAGACGTAATGAAAAACTGTTTTTT. Protein: CASGDRRNEKLFF.

In this sample, this clone turned up a few times. The chain has TRBV4-2 and TRBJ2-2; a possible D gene is TRBD2 (6 bases). Germline V gives CDR1 LGHNA, CDR2 YNFKEQ. This CDR3 contains 17 residues. V was cut by 0 bases and J by 4 bases, with 15 bases left in between. The CDR3 nucleotides are TGTGCCAGCAGCCAAGACCCTAGCGTATGGGGCACCGGGGAGCTGTTTTTT. It is translated as CASSQDPSVWGTGELFF.

CDR3 coding DNA: TGCGCCAGCAGGCCGGGTACGAATTCACCCCTCCACTTT. Amino acid sequence: CASRPGTNSPLHF. This chain links TRBV5-1 with TRBJ1-6, with D hard to call. This CDR3 spans 13 amino acids. The V end was cut by 5 bases, the J end by 7 bases, with 10 bases between. Germline V CDR1 and CDR2: SGHRS, YFSETQ. Full variable domain (outside the CDR3, taken from reference TRBV5-1 and TRBJ1-6): KAGVTQTPRYLIKTRGQQVTLSCSPISGHRSVSWYQQTPGQGLQFLFEYFSETQRNKGNFPGRFSGRQFSNSRSEMNVSTLELGDSALYLCASRPGTNSPLHFGNGTRLTVT.

This chain uses TRBV10-3 with TRBJ1-3, with a weak D call TRBD1 (6 bases). V lost 4 bases, J lost 0 bases, and 16 bases lay in between. Looked up from germline, CDR1 is ENHRY and CDR2 is SYGVKD. CDR3 length: 17 amino acids. The CDR3 nucleotides are TGTGCCATCAGTGTTTTGGGGGGGCAGCTCTCTGGAAACACCATATATTTT. Protein product: CAISVLGGQLSGNTIYF.

This clone was counted between two and nine times. The V and J genes are TRBV5-4 and TRBJ1-1, with 8 bases that match TRBD1. The length of the CDR3 is 15 residues. J was trimmed by 3 bases and V by 5 bases; bases with no gene match: 9. Germline lookup yields CDR1 SGHNT and CDR2 YYREEE (reference sequence). CDR3 residues: CASSHGQGWDTEAFF. In nucleotides, the CDR3 is TGTGCCAGCAGTCACGGACAGGGCTGGGACACTGAAGCTTTCTTT.

This chain connects TRBV29-1 to TRBJ1-4; D is perhaps TRBD1 (6 bases). CDR1 and CDR2 (germline): SQVTM, ANQGSEA. The CDR3 spans 14 residues. Trimming stripped 7 bases from V and 7 bases from J, with 19 bases between. CDR3 protein: CSARTGPWGEKLFF. The CDR3 coding sequence is TGCAGCGCACGAACAGGGCCCTGGGGTGAAAAACTGTTTTTT.

This sequence joins TRBV18 and TRBJ2-3; 11 positions match TRBD2. V lost 3 bases to trimming and J lost 4 bases; unmatched junction nucleotides: 9. The CDR3 has 17 residues. Germline CDR1 is KGHSH and CDR2 is LQKENI. The CDR3 loop reads CASSPLAGGLPADTQYF. The CDR3 nucleotides read TGTGCCAGCTCACCGCTAGCGGGGGGCCTTCCGGCAGATACGCAGTATTTT. The full variable domain, in which reference TRBV18 and TRBJ2-3 provide the parts outside the CDR3, is NAGVMQNPRHLVRRRGQEARLRCSPMKGHSHVYWYRQLPEEGLKFMVYLQKENIIDESGMPKERFSAEFPKEGPSILRIQQVVRGDSAAYFCASSPLAGGLPADTQYFGPGTRLTVL.

This chain uses TRBV5-6 with TRBJ1-2; 8 bases line up with TRBD1. Germline CDR1 and CDR2: SGHDT and YYEEEE. The CDR3 loop spans 14 amino acids. V lost 4 bases to trimming and J lost 5 bases; unmatched junction nucleotides: 7. Here the CDR3 reads CASSPDRGKYGYTF. The CDR3 bases are TGTGCCAGCAGCCCTGACAGGGGAAAGTATGGCTACACCTTC.

This clone was picked up one time. The genes are TRBV5-4 and TRBJ2-1, with TRBD1 identical over 8 bases. After removal of 3 bases from V and 2 bases from J, the junction contained 7 bases not matched to a gene. The germline V gene encodes CDR1 SGHNT and CDR2 YYREEE (reference sequence). This CDR3 contains 16 residues. The CDR3 loop reads CASSSYRDRTYNEQFF. In DNA, the CDR3 is TGTGCCAGCAGCTCCTACCGGGACAGGACCTACAATGAGCAGTTCTTC.

This clone was seen only a few times. The chain uses TRBV2 and TRBJ2-3; 14 nucleotides match TRBD2. The CDR3 contains 19 residues. Germline V gene data show CDR1 as SNHLY and CDR2 as FYNNEI. With V trimmed by 6 bases and J by 1 base, 12 bases remained unmatched. The DNA for the CDR3 is TGTGCCAGCAGACTTTGGACTAGCGGGGGGTCAACGCGCACAGATACGCAGTATTTT. Its protein is CASRLWTSGGSTRTDTQYF.